This record looks at one T cell receptor (beta chain) sequence and its context. Its antigen is unknown. These data originate in a study of STAT5B mutations in CD4+ large granular lymphocyte leukemia. General observations from the study: Approximately 25% of private leukemic clonotypes occurred rarely in other patients' non-leukemic repertoires.

In the original processing: A productive frequency of 2.59 x 10-5 was the lowest detectable. Sequenced by immunoSEQ multiplex PCR; TCRdb stores in-frame clones only, minus some. V, J and clone size reflect that table, while D and trimming were determined from the DNA. The sample has roughly 46,000 clones; 80% to 85% are singletons. Sample: CD4+ T cells from blood buffy coats. The TCR originated in a human donor in good health.

The CDR3, as DNA: TGTGCCAGCAGCAAGGAGCGGAACACTGAAGCTTTCTTT. Its translation is CASSKERNTEAFF. The chain carries TRBV21-1 and TRBJ1-1. TRBV21-1 is annotated as a pseudogene. The CDR3 is 13 amino acids.